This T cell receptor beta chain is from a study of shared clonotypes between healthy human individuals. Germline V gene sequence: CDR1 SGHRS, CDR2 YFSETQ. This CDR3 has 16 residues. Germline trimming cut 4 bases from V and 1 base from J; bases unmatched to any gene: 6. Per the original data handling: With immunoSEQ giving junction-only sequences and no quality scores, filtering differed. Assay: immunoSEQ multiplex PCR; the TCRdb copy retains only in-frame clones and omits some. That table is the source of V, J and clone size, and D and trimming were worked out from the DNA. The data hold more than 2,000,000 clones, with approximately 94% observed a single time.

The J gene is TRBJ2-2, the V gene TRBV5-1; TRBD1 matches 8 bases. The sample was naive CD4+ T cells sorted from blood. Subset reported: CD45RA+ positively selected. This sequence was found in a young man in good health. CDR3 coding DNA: TGCGCCAGCAGCGAAACTGGACAGGGGAACACCGGGGAGCTGTTTTTT. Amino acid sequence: CASSETGQGNTGELFF.